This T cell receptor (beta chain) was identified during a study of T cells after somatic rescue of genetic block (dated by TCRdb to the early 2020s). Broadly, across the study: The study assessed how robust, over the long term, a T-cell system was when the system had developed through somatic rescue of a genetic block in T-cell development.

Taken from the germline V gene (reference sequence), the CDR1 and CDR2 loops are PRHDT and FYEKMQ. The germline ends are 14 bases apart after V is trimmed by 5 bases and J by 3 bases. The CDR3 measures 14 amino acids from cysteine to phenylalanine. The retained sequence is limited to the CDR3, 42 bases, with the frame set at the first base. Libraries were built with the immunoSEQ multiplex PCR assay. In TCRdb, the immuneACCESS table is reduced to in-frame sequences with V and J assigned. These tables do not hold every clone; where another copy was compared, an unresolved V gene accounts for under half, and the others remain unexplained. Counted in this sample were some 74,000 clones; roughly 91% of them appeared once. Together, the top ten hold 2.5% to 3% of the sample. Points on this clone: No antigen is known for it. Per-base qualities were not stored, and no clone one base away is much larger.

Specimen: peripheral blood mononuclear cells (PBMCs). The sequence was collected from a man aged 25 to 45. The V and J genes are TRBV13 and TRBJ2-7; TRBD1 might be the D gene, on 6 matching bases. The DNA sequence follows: TGTGCCAGCAGCCCAGGACAGAATTTCTACGAGCAGTACTTC. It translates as CASSPGQNFYEQYF.